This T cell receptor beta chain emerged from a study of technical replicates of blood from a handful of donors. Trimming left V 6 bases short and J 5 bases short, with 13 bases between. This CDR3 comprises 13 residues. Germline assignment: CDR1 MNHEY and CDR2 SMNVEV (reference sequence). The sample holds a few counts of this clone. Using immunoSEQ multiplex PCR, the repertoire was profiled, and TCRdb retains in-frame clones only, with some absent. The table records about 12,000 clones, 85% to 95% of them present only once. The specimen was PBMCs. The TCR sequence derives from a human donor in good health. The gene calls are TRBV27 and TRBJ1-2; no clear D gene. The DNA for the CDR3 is TGTGCCAGCAGCCGTCGCGGGAGATATGGCTACACCTTC. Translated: CASSRRGRYGYTF.